The source of this TCR beta chain is a study of PD-L1 blockade in urothelial cancer. At the level of the study: It was at 3 weeks (second dose) and 6 weeks after treatment start that blood was analyzed. Per blood sample, T cells had a median of around 140,000.

V lost 5 bases to trimming and J lost 8 bases, with 18 bases between them. CDR1 is MNHEY and CDR2 is SMNVEV in the germline V gene (reference sequence). There are 14 residues in the CDR3. Synthetic templates analogous to TCR were spiked into all PCRs individually. Only in-frame clones appear in the TCRdb table, and some are missing; sequencing was by immunoSEQ multiplex PCR. The sample shows approximately 110,000 clones, 70% to 85% of them seen only once. Patients suffered from locally advanced or metastatic urothelial carcinoma. This sequence originates from a man over 45 with urothelial cancer. This chain links TRBV27 with TRBJ1-2, with a possible D match to TRBD1 (5 bases). The sequencing here drew on PBMCs, taken around atezolizumab (anti-PD-L1) treatment. The CDR3 reads CASSTSGTGRGYTF. The CDR3 DNA reads TGTGCCAGCAGTACCTCCGGGACCGGGAGGGGCTACACCTTC.